This entry lists 20 T cell receptor beta chains sequenced from one sample in a study of blood T cells in healthy people across ages. Through a sample-barcoded 5' primer and a J-beta primer mix, a second PCR was run for roughly 6 to 12 cycles. TCRdb reanalysed the 5' RACE reads using MiXCR and keeps one entry per CDR3 protein. The sample shows about 730,000 distinct CDR3 sequences, about 40% of them seen only once. The sample consisted of blood. Source of these receptors: a woman aged 60-75 years in good health.

This sequence joins TRBV6-2 or TRBV6-3 and TRBJ1-4; D possibly corresponds to TRBD1 (6 bases). The ends were cut back, 4 bases at V and 8 bases at J, with 14 bases in the middle. The CDR3 spans 14 residues. The V gene's germline CDR1 is MNHEY and CDR2 SVGEGT. CDR3 loop: CASSSGDMSEKLFF. In DNA form, the CDR3 reads TGTGCCAGCAGTTCCGGGGACATGTCAGAAAAACTGTTTTTT.

The sample holds a few counts of this clonotype. The CDR3 region is CSARDRGNEQFF. The CDR3 bases are TGCAGTGCTAGGGACAGGGGCAATGAGCAGTTCTTC. The rearrangement links TRBV20-1 to TRBJ2-1; 9 nucleotides line up with TRBD1. The CDR3 sequence is 12 residues long. Germline V gene data show CDR1 as DFQATT and CDR2 as SNEGSKA (reference sequence). The V segment lost 3 bases and the J segment 6 bases; nucleotides outside the gene matches: 0.

The CDR3 here is CSARDGGYTEAFF. The CDR3 DNA is TGCAGTGCTAGAGATGGGGGCTACACTGAAGCTTTCTTT. This chain uses TRBV20-1 with TRBJ1-1; tentative D call: TRBD1 (6 bases). V gave up 0 bases and J gave up 3 bases, with 8 bases separating them. The CDR3 length is 13 residues. The germline V gene has CDR1 DFQATT and CDR2 SNEGSKA (reference sequence).

This clonotype was counted between two and nine times. The rearrangement links TRBV5-1 to TRBJ1-2; D possibly corresponds to TRBD1 (6 bases). CDR1 and CDR2 from the germline V gene are SGHRS and YFSETQ. The CDR3 contains 15 residues. Trimming pared 4 bases from V and 0 bases from J, leaving 13 bases between. The CDR3: CASSLDSFTNYGYTF. DNA for the CDR3: TGCGCCAGCAGCCTGGACAGTTTTACTAACTATGGCTACACCTTC. The complete variable domain, with remaining parts taken from reference TRBV5-1 and TRBJ1-2, reads KAGVTQTPRYLIKTRGQQVTLSCSPISGHRSVSWYQQTPGQGLQFLFEYFSETQRNKGNFPGRFSGRQFSNSRSEMNVSTLELGDSALYLCASSLDSFTNYGYTFGSGTRLTVV.

A few counts support this clonotype. The gene calls are TRBV6-5 and TRBJ1-6; perhaps TRBD1 as D (5 bases). Trimming cost V 6 bases and J 5 bases, with 11 bases left between them. Germline values: CDR1 MNHEY, CDR2 SVGAGI. CDR3 length: 14 residues. DNA of the CDR3: TGTGCCAGCAGAACCCAGGGACATAATTCACCCCTCCACTTT. Encoded protein: CASRTQGHNSPLHF.

Turning to this clonotype: Germline is not matched at one junction end, which may reflect a read error. The chain has TRBV6-1 and TRBJ2-7; D is undetermined. This CDR3 has 14 amino acids. Germline values: CDR1 MNHNS, CDR2 SASEGT. The CDR3 DNA reads as TGTGCCAGCAGTGAAATAGGTCGGGCCTACGAGCGGTACTTC. It codes for CASSEIGRAYERYF.

Comment on this clonotype: One base away lies a much larger clone, so this may be a sequencing read error. The V and J genes are TRBV27 and TRBJ2-1, with TRBD1 matching over 10 bases. CDR3 length: 16 amino acids. Germline V gives CDR1 MNHEY, CDR2 SMNVEV (reference sequence). With V trimmed by 0 bases and J by 9 bases, 8 bases remained unmatched. The CDR3 DNA reads TGTGCCAGCAGTTTATCGACAGGGGGCAGATCTGGTGAGCAGTTCTTC. Amino acid sequence: CASSLSTGGRSGEQFF.

The chain is built from TRBV12-3 or TRBV12-4 and TRBJ2-5; the match to TRBD1 covers 7 bases. With the DNA end fitting TRBJ2-7 better, the J assignment may be wrong. CDR3 length equals 13 residues. This CDR3 reads CASRPTGLGEQYF. CDR3 sequence (DNA): TGTGCCAGCAGACCGACAGGGTTGGGCGAGCAGTACTTC.

As regards this clonotype: Germline and junction disagree at one end, which may indicate a read error. This chain connects TRBV6-6 to TRBJ2-5, with TRBD2 identical over 13 bases. The CDR3 extends over 17 amino acids. Germline V gene sequence: CDR1 MNHNY, CDR2 SVGAGI (reference sequence). DNA for the CDR3: TGTGCCAGCAGTTACTCGACTAGCGGGGGGACGCAAGAGACCCGGTACTTC. Translating it yields CASSYSTSGGTQETRYF.

At least ten counts were recorded for this clonotype. The chain joins TRBV20-1 to TRBJ2-5; D is uncertain. Germline loops: CDR1 DFQATT, CDR2 SNEGSKA (reference sequence). CDR3 length equals 13 residues. The ends were cut back, 8 bases at V and 7 bases at J, with 20 bases in the middle. The CDR3 loop reads CSTDQSSPGTQYF. As DNA, the CDR3 is TGCAGTACTGACCAATCCTCCCCCGGGACCCAGTACTTC.

The table lists this clonotype with a few counts. The chain employs TRBV11-3 and TRBJ2-3, with a possible D match to TRBD2 (6 bases). CDR3 length: 13 residues. Trimming left V 1 base short and J 6 bases short, with 8 bases between. CDR1 is SGHNT, CDR2 YENEEA, per germline. DNA for the CDR3: TGTGCCAGCAGCTTAGGGGAGGAGGATACGCAGTATTTT. Translation: CASSLGEEDTQYF.

This clonotype was detected ten times or more. This sequence joins TRBV12-3 or TRBV12-4 and TRBJ2-5; 11 bases map to TRBD1. With 5 bases clipped from V and 11 bases from J, the junction kept 10 bases outside the gene matches. The length of the CDR3 is 14 residues. Here the CDR3 DNA reads TGTGCCAGCAGTGGCGGACAGGGGGCCAGTCTGCAGTACTTC. Translated, it gives CASSGGQGASLQYF.

The rearrangement uses TRBV3-1 and TRBJ1-1; D gene ambiguous. The CDR3 consists of 14 residues. Germline CDR1 LGHDT, CDR2 YNNKEL (reference sequence). V lost 2 bases and J 0 bases, leaving 7 bases between the germline ends. The CDR3, as DNA: TGTGCCAGCAGCCAAAACGGCCTGAACACTGAAGCTTTCTTT. This encodes CASSQNGLNTEAFF.

This clonotype was found a few times. The chain is built from TRBV4-3 and TRBJ1-5, with D possibly being TRBD1 (5 bases). Germline V gene sequence: CDR1 LGHNA, CDR2 YSLEER. This CDR3 has 15 residues. Trimming removed 2 bases from V and 4 bases from J, with 12 bases in between. CDR3 DNA sequence: TGCGCCAGCAGCCAAAGATGGGGGTGGAATCAGCCCCAGCATTTT. Its protein is CASSQRWGWNQPQHF.

This chain uses TRBV10-3 with TRBJ1-1; D call uncertain. Trimming stripped 5 bases from V and 10 bases from J, with 11 bases between. Germline assignment: CDR1 ENHRY and CDR2 SYGVKD. The CDR3 is made up of 11 amino acids. The CDR3 DNA sequence: TGTGCCATCAGTTCGGGTTTGGGAGCTTTCTTT. It translates to CAISSGLGAFF.

The chain links TRBV20-1 to TRBJ1-1, with D possibly being TRBD1 (5 bases). CDR1 and CDR2 (germline): DFQATT, SNEGSKA (reference sequence). This CDR3 contains 14 residues. Trimming took 2 bases from V and 1 from J, leaving 11 bases between them. CDR3 nucleotide sequence: TGCAGTGCTAGATCTCAGGGTACGAACACTGAAGCTTTCTTT. Protein: CSARSQGTNTEAFF.

V usage is TRBV6-2 or TRBV6-3 and J usage is TRBJ2-7; 7 positions agree with TRBD2. The last part of the DNA fits TRBJ2-5 better; the J call may be wrong. This CDR3 region has 14 residues. The germline gives CDR1 MNHEY, CDR2 SVGEGT. CDR3 residues: CASSSRAPGGTQYF. The CDR3 DNA reads TGTGCCAGCAGTTCCCGGGCCCCGGGGGGGACCCAGTACTTC.

This clonotype was detected once. The J gene is TRBJ1-1, the V gene TRBV11-3; D is undetermined. The germline gives CDR1 SGHNT, CDR2 YENEEA. V lost 3 bases and J 4 bases, leaving 9 bases between the germline ends. CDR3 length equals 13 residues. The CDR3 sequence is CASSFGRSTEAFF. As DNA, the CDR3 is TGTGCCAGCAGCTTCGGACGCTCCACTGAAGCTTTCTTT.

This clonotype was found many times. The J gene is TRBJ2-5, the V gene TRBV6-1; no firm D call. The V and J ends lost 4 bases and 0 bases respectively, with 6 bases between them. Germline assignment: CDR1 MNHNS and CDR2 SASEGT. CDR3 size: 13 residues. CDR3 sequence (DNA): TGTGCCAGCAGTGTATTAGACCAAGAGACCCAGTACTTC. It yields the protein CASSVLDQETQYF.

This rearrangement joins TRBV18 to TRBJ2-5, with D possibly being TRBD1 (6 bases). This CDR3 is 14 amino acids long. CDR1 is KGHSH, CDR2 LQKENI, per germline. Between the trimmed V and J ends, which lost 4 bases and 11 bases, there was a span of 20 bases. The CDR3 region is CASSQSRDIRKQYF. The CDR3 DNA sequence: TGTGCCAGCTCACAGAGCCGGGACATAAGAAAGCAGTACTTC.